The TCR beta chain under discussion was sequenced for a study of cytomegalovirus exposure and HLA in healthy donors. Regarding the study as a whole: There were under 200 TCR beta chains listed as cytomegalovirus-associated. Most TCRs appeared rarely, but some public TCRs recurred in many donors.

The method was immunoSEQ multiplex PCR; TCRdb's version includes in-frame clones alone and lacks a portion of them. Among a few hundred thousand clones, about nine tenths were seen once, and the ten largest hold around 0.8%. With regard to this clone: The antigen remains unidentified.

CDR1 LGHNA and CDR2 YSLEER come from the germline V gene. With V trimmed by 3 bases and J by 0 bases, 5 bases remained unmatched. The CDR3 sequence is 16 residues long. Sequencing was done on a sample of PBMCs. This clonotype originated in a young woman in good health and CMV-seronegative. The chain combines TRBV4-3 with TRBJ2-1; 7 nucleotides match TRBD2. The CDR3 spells CASSQLAESSYNEQFF. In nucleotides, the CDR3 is TGCGCCAGCAGCCAGCTAGCGGAGAGCTCCTACAATGAGCAGTTCTTC.